These 5 T cell receptor beta chains originate from one sample sequenced in a study of low-dose radiotherapy and immunotherapy resistance in tumors. Time point meaning: before trial treatment. Covering alpha and beta chains, TRAV- and TRBV-specific primers were used for the first-strand cDNA. TCR amplification used around 20 PCR cycles, a constant-region primer and a V-primer adapter. TCRdb reprocessed the reads via MiXCR and lists one record per CDR3 protein. The sample consists of under 90,000 distinct CDR3 sequences, roughly a sixth of them appearing once. Here the sequenced sample was PBMCs, taken before treatment. These TCRs come from a male donor with prostate cancer.

In its sample, this clonotype was seen once. The chain links TRBV20-1 to TRBJ2-1; the D gene is possibly TRBD2 (5 bases). V was pared by 6 bases and J by 4 bases, with 19 bases between. There are 15 residues in the CDR3. Germline V gene sequence: CDR1 DFQATT, CDR2 SNEGSKA (reference sequence). DNA for the CDR3: TGCAGTGCCCGAGGGCGGCTAGCTTGGTACAATGAGCAGTTCTTC. Its protein product is CSARGRLAWYNEQFF.

This clonotype has ten or more counts. The chain carries TRBV7-9 and TRBJ1-1; D not resolved. The CDR3 sequence is 13 residues long. V was shortened by 0 bases and J by 6 bases, with 8 bases between the two germline ends. Germline V gene data show CDR1 as SEHNR and CDR2 as FQNEAQ (reference sequence). Here the CDR3 reads CASSLARQSEAFF. The DNA for the CDR3 is TGTGCCAGCAGCTTAGCGCGGCAGTCTGAAGCTTTCTTT.

Details on this clonotype: Given a far larger clone just one base away, this is likely a sequencing read error. The CDR3 region has the DNA TGTGCCAGCAGCTTATACGGGACAGGGGGCATTTATGAGCAGTACTTC. Residues: CASSLYGTGGIYEQYF. The V and J genes are TRBV11-2 and TRBJ2-7, with 12 positions matching TRBD1. The CDR3 runs to 16 residues. The junction had 9 bases not matched to a gene; V was cut back by 2 bases and J by 7 bases. Per the germline V gene, CDR1 is SGHAT and CDR2 is FQNNGV.

The rearrangement joins TRBV10-3 to TRBJ2-1; the match to TRBD2 covers 7 bases. Germline CDR1 ENHRY, CDR2 SYGVKD. J was trimmed by 3 bases and V by 3 bases; bases with no gene match: 8. The CDR3 extends over 16 amino acids. This chain's CDR3 is CAISEVAGKLYNEQFF. Here the CDR3 DNA reads TGTGCCATCAGTGAAGTAGCGGGCAAACTCTACAATGAGCAGTTCTTC.

This clonotype was observed at least ten times. The chain carries TRBV20-1 and TRBJ1-5; 8 positions match TRBD1. With V trimmed by 3 bases and J by 5 bases, 6 bases remained unmatched. The germline CDR1 and CDR2 sequences are DFQATT and SNEGSKA (reference sequence). The CDR3 totals 14 residues. The chain's CDR3 is CSASHRGGDQPQHF. The CDR3 DNA sequence: TGCAGTGCTAGCCACAGGGGGGGCGATCAGCCCCAGCATTTT.